These T cell receptor beta chains were read from a single sample in a study of cytomegalovirus exposure and HLA in healthy donors. The repertoire was sequenced with immunoSEQ multiplex PCR; TCRdb's copy has only in-frame clones and lacks some. The table records around 150,000 clones, approximately 80% of them present only once. The sequencing sample was made of PBMCs. These receptor sequences come from a woman aged 40 to 49 in good health and CMV-seropositive. CDR3s include the opening cysteine and the closing phenylalanine or tryptophan.

>TRBJ1-2|TRBV11-3
CASSQTGQGTGRGYTF
>TRBJ2-7|TRBV6-5
CASSYSSAGVAYEQYF
>TRBJ2-7|TRBV9
CASSVGQGFYEQYF
>TRBJ2-7|TRBV6-1
CASSPRGQGDYEQYF
>TRBJ2-7|TRBV6-5
CASSSGRRSSYEQYF
>TRBJ1-1|TRBV11-2
CASSLAPGKNTEAFF
>TRBJ2-7|TRBV19
CASSLSGQGAYEQYF
>TRBJ1-4|TRBV10-2
CASSEIDRVGEKLFF
>TRBJ1-2|TRBV28
CASSTHTSNYGYTF
>TRBJ2-2|TRBV7-7
CASSLQVGNTGELFF
>TRBJ2-1|TRBV5-1
CASSRREQGYNEQFF
>TRBJ1-2|TRBV6-5
CASSAPSTANYGYTF
>TRBJ1-1|TRBV2
CASSFAGTGTTEAFF
>TRBJ2-1|TRBV5-4
CASRPGTSDLNEQFF
>TRBJ1-5|TRBV30
CACLVAGVNQPQHF
>TRBJ2-1|TRBV7-9
CASTSSGVEQFF
>TRBJ1-1|TRBV19
CASSTQTGVGTRGF
>TRBJ2-5|TRBV5-1
CASSSGGPGETQYF
>TRBJ1-1|TRBV19
CATRERNTEAFF
>TRBJ2-2|TRBV5-1
CASSLWGTGTNTGELFF
>TRBJ1-4|TRBV19
CASSAPGATNEKLFF
>TRBJ1-2|TRBV6-6
CASSSTATYGYTF
>TRBJ2-7|TRBV30
CAWSPHPLAGGGEQYF
>TRBJ1-1|TRBV18
CASSPGLNTEAFF
>TRBJ1-1|TRBV7-6
CASSLDRGAAFF
>TRBJ2-7|TRBV7-2
CASSLVAGLAGGEQYF
>TRBJ2-3|TRBV19
CASKGGTDTQYF
>TRBJ2-3|TRBV6-5
CASTSTSGAGDTQYF
>TRBJ1-4|TRBV11-2
CASSRTGGGEKLFF
>TRBJ2-7|TRBV4-1
CASSLRDLGSYEQYF
>TRBJ2-2|TRBV4-2
CASSPIAGGNTGELFF
>TRBJ1-2|TRBV27
CASSGGHSGRGYTF
>TRBJ2-1|TRBV15
CATSSIYNEQFF
>TRBJ1-4|TRBV30
CAWRQGNEKLFF
>TRBJ2-1|TRBV7-2
CASSLVAGVTTYNEQFF
>TRBJ1-4|TRBV19
CASSISATNEKLFF
>TRBJ1-4|TRBV9
CASSVGTANEKLFF
>TRBJ1-5|TRBV9
CASSSDRGPQHF
>TRBJ2-5|TRBV27
CASSLGRGLETQYF
>TRBJ2-7|TRBV25-1
CASSDREDSKGEQYF
>TRBJ1-4|TRBV5-1
CASSLLSGQGEKLFF
>TRBJ2-1|TRBV19
CASSIYFQSSYNEQFF
>TRBJ2-1|TRBV19
CASSSGQGYNEQFF
>TRBJ2-1|TRBV30
CAWSNQGLAYNEQFF
>TRBJ2-2|TRBV5-8
CASTPPRAGVVGELFF
>TRBJ1-2|TRBV19
CASSITYDRGYGYTF
>TRBJ2-1|TRBV13
CASSPAWPRSSYNEQFF